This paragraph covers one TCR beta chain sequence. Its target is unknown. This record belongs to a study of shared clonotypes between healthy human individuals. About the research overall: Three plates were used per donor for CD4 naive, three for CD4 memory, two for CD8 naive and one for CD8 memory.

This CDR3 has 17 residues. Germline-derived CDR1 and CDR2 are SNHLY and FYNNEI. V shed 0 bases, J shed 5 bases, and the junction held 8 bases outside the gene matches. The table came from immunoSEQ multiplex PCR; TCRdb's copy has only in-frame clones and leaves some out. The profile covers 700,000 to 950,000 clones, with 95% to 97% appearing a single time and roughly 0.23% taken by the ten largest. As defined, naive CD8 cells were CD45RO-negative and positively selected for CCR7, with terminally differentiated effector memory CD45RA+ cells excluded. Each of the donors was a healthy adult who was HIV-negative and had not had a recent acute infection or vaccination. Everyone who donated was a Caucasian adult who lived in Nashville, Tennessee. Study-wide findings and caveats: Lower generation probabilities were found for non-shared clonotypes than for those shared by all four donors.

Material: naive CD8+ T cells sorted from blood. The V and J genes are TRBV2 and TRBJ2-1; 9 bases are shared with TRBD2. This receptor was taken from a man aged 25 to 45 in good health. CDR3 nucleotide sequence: TGTGCCAGCAGTGAAGCGACGGCGGGAGGGCCGAACAATGAGCAGTTCTTC. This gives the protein CASSEATAGGPNNEQFF.